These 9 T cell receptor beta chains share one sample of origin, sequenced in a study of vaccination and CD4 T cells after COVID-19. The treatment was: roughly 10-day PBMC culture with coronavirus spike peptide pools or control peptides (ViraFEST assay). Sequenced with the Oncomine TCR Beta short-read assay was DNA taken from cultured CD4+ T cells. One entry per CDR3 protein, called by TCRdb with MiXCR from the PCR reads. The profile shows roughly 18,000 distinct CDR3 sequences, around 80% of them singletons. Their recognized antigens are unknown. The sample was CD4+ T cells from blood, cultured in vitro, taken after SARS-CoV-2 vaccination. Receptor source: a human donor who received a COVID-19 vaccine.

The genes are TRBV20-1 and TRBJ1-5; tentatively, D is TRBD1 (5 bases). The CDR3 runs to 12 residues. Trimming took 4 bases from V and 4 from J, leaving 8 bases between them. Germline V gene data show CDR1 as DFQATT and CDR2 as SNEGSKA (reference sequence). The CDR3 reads CSATGRNQPQHF. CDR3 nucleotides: TGCAGTGCTACAGGGCGGAATCAGCCCCAGCATTTT.

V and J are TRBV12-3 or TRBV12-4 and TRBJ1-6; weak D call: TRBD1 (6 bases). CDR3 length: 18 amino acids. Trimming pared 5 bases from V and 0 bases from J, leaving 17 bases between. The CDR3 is CASSRTGLRSSYNSPLHF. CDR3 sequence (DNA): TGTGCCAGCAGTCGCACAGGGCTGAGAAGCTCCTATAATTCACCCCTCCACTTT.

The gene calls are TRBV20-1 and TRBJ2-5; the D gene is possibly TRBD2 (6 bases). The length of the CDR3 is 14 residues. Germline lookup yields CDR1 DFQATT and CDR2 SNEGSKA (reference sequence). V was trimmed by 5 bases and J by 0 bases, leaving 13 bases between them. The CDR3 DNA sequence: TGCAGTGCTGAGGGCAGGGACTACCAAGAGACCCAGTACTTC. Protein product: CSAEGRDYQETQYF.

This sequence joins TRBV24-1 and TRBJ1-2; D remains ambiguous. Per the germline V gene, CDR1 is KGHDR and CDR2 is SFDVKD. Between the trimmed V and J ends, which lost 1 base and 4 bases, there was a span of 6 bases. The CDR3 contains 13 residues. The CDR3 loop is CATSDLPGYGYTF. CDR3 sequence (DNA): TGTGCCACCAGTGATTTACCGGGCTATGGCTACACCTTC.

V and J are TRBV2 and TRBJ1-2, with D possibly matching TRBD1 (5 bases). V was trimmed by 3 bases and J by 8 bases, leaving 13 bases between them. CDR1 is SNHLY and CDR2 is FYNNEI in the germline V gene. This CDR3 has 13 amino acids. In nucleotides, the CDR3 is TGTGCCAGCAGTGAGCGAGGAAGGGACGGCTACACCTTC. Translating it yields CASSERGRDGYTF.

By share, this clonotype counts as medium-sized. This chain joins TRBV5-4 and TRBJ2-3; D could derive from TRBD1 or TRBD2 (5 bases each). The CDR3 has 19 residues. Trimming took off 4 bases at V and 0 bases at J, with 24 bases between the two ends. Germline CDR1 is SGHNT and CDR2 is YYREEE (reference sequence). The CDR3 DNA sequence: TGTGCCAGCAGCACGGGACGCTTCCACGCCGAACATAGCACAGATACGCAGTATTTT. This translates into CASSTGRFHAEHSTDTQYF.

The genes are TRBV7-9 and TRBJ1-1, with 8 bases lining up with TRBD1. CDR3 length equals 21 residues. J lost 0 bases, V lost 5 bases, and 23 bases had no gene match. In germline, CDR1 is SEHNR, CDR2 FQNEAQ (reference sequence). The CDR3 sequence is CASSLDKIILRTGRMNTEAFF. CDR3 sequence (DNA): TGTGCCAGCAGCCTAGACAAGATTATTCTAAGGACAGGGAGGATGAACACTGAAGCTTTCTTT.

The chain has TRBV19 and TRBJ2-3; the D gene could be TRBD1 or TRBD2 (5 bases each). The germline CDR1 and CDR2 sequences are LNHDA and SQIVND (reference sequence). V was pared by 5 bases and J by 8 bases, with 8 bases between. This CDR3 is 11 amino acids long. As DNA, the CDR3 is TGTGCCAGTAGTTTGGGGACTACGCAGTATTTT. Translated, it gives CASSLGTTQYF.

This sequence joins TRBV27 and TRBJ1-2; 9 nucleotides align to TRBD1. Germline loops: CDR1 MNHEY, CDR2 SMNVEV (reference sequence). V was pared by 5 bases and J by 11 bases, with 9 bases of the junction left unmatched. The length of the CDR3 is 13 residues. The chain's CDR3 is CASSIKQGAGYTF. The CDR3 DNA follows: TGTGCCAGCAGTATCAAACAGGGGGCTGGATACACCTTC.